The rows below give T cell receptor beta chains drawn from one sample of a study of molecular identifiers for immune sequencing clone quantification. Each CDR3 protein is one row after TCRdb ran MiXCR on the PCR reads. The sample shows about 500,000 distinct CDR3 sequences, 20% to 25% of them seen only once. The specimen was naive CD8+ T cells from blood, with Jurkat cell RNA spiked in. These receptor sequences come from a human donor in good health. Some libraries in this study had Jurkat cell RNA spiked in. CDR3s include the opening cysteine and the closing phenylalanine or tryptophan. The D gene is left open where the match is weak. Size is omitted from some rows. Given values are once, few, many or a class for expanded clones.

TRBV9	TRBD2	-	TRBJ2-7	TGTGCCAGCAGCGTAGACGGACTAGCCAGCTACGAGCAGTACTTC	CASSVDGLASYEQYF
TRBV15	TRBD1	many	TRBJ2-3	TGTGCCACCAGCCAAGACAGGGGTGTCACAGATACGCAGTATTTT	CATSQDRGVTDTQYF
TRBV7-9	TRBD2	few	TRBJ2-1	TGTGCCAGCAGCTCAATGACTAGCTACCCCTACAATGAGCAGTTCTTC	CASSSMTSYPYNEQFF
TRBV19	TRBD1	-	TRBJ1-5	TGTGCCGGTAGTAGGGACAGATATCAGCCCCAGCATTTT	CAGSRDRYQPQHF
TRBV20-1	TRBD1	many	TRBJ2-7	TGCAGTGCTGGGACAGGGAGCTACGAGCAGTACTTC	CSAGTGSYEQYF
TRBV5-6	TRBD1	many	TRBJ2-1	TGTGCCAGCAGCCGAGCCGGACAGGGTGACCACAATGAGCAGTTCTTC	CASSRAGQGDHNEQFF
TRBV5-4	TRBD2	many	TRBJ2-3	TGTGCCAGCAGCTCAGGACTAGAGACAGATACGCAGTATTTT	CASSSGLETDTQYF
TRBV9	-	-	TRBJ2-5	TGTGCCAGCAGCGTATTTGGCGGTGAGACCCAGTACTTC	CASSVFGGETQYF
TRBV3-1	TRBD1	many	TRBJ1-1	TGTGCCAGCAGCCAAGATTCGGACAGGGAAAAGGGAACTGAAGCTTTCTTT	CASSQDSDREKGTEAFF
TRBV20-1	-	many	TRBJ2-5	TGCAGTGCCAACGTCGGTCGGGGGACTGAAGAGACCCAGTACTTC	CSANVGRGTEETQYF
TRBV4-3	TRBD2	many	TRBJ2-3	TGCGCCAGCAGCCAAGAAAGCGGGACTAGCACAGATACGCAGTATTTT	CASSQESGTSTDTQYF
TRBV30	-	-	TRBJ2-1	TGTGCCTGGAGTCCCTCGGATAATGAGCAGTTCTTC	CAWSPSDNEQFF
TRBV6-5	-	many	TRBJ2-2	TGTGCCAGCAGTTACGGACACAACACCGGGGAGCTGTTTTTT	CASSYGHNTGELFF
TRBV29-1	-	-	TRBJ2-3	TGCAGCGTTGGTGCTAGTATAGGGACAGATACGCAGTATTTT	CSVGASIGTDTQYF
TRBV28	-	many	TRBJ1-2	TGTGCCAGCAGTGCCTGGACAGTTTTGAACTATGGCTACACCTTC	CASSAWTVLNYGYTF